One and the same sample provided the 22 T cell receptor beta chains below, sequenced in a study of blood T cells in healthy people across ages. Sample-barcoded 5' priming and a J-beta primer mix drove a second PCR of about 6 to 12 cycles. From the 5' RACE reads, TCRdb called clonotypes with MiXCR, one entry per CDR3 protein. The sample includes about 760,000 distinct CDR3 sequences, around 25% seen only once; the top ten take 8% to 10%. A further study also used this sample, focusing on T cells of mothers and their children.

Material: blood. The source is a boy between 10 and 17 years old in good health.

This clonotype has just a few counts. V gene TRBV29-1 combines with J gene TRBJ2-1; D not resolved. The CDR3 has 11 amino acids. Trimming took off 7 bases at V and 6 bases at J, with 10 bases between the two ends. Germline values: CDR1 SQVTM, CDR2 ANQGSEA. CDR3 in amino acids: CSAKDGNEQFF. In DNA, the CDR3 is TGCAGCGCCAAGGACGGCAATGAGCAGTTCTTC.

This clonotype showed up just a few times. The germline gene is not matched at one end of the junction; a read error may be the cause. V gene TRBV20-1 combines with J gene TRBJ2-1; D not resolved. This CDR3 has 14 amino acids. Germline V CDR1 and CDR2: DFQATT, SNEGSKA (reference sequence). DNA of the CDR3: TGCAGTGCGAGACCCTTAAAGGGATACAACGAGCAGTTCTTC. It specifies CSARPLKGYNEQFF.

The table lists this clonotype with a few counts. V gene TRBV10-3 combines with J gene TRBJ2-1; D unclear. Germline values: CDR1 ENHRY, CDR2 SYGVKD. V dropped 4 bases and J dropped 3 bases, with 4 bases sitting between them. CDR3 length equals 12 residues. The CDR3 sequence: CAISGSYNEQFF. The DNA of the CDR3 is TGTGCCATCAGTGGTAGCTACAATGAGCAGTTCTTC.

The chain combines TRBV11-2 with TRBJ2-1; D might be TRBD2 (6 bases). The CDR3 runs to 16 residues. The ends were cut back, 2 bases at V and 0 bases at J, with 11 bases in the middle. The V gene's germline CDR1 is SGHAT and CDR2 FQNNGV. CDR3 region: CASSLSAGNSYNEQFF. DNA of the CDR3: TGTGCCAGCAGCTTATCCGCGGGGAACTCCTACAATGAGCAGTTCTTC. The full variable domain, in which reference TRBV11-2 and TRBJ2-1 provide the parts outside the CDR3, is EAGVAQSPRYKIIEKRQSVAFWCNPISGHATLYWYQQILGQGPKLLIQFQNNGVVDDSQLPKDRFSAERLKGVDSTLKIQPAKLEDSAVYLCASSLSAGNSYNEQFFGPGTRLTVL.

This clonotype was found many times. This chain connects TRBV12-3 or TRBV12-4 to TRBJ2-2; D not resolved. This CDR3 contains 12 residues. V was shortened by 6 bases and J by 2 bases, with 4 bases between the two germline ends. The DNA of the CDR3 is TGTGCCAGCAGACCAAACACCGGGGAGCTGTTTTTT. As protein: CASRPNTGELFF.

This chain joins TRBV11-3 and TRBJ2-1; 8 nucleotides match TRBD1. From germline, CDR1 is SGHNT and CDR2 YENEEA. The CDR3 spans 16 residues. The ends lost 5 bases at V and 4 bases at J; junction bases unmatched: 10. Here the CDR3 DNA reads TGTGCCAGCAGCGCCTCAGGGGGCGCAGGTTACAATGAGCAGTTCTTC. This translates into CASSASGGAGYNEQFF.

This clonotype was picked up a small number of times. Here the CDR3 DNA reads TGCGCCAGCAGCTTGGAGGCAGGCTATGGCTACACCTTC. This sequence encodes CASSLEAGYGYTF. The gene calls are TRBV5-1 and TRBJ1-2; D gene unclear. Germline assignment: CDR1 SGHRS and CDR2 YFSETQ. The CDR3 spans 13 residues. Trimming left V 0 bases short and J 4 bases short, with 7 bases between.

The V call is TRBV12-3 or TRBV12-4, the J call TRBJ2-5; the match to TRBD2 covers 7 bases. The J call may be in error: the DNA end matches TRBJ2-7 better. The CDR3 totals 15 residues. The CDR3 loop reads CASSFSASGSYEQYF. DNA of the CDR3: TGTGCCAGCAGTTTTTCGGCTAGCGGCTCCTACGAGCAGTACTTC.

V gene TRBV20-1 combines with J gene TRBJ1-5; TRBD1 agrees at 10 bases. From germline, CDR1 is DFQATT and CDR2 SNEGSKA (reference sequence). The CDR3 sequence is 14 residues long. The junction had 5 bases not matched to a gene; V was cut back by 2 bases and J by 7 bases. In nucleotides, the CDR3 is TGCAGTGCTAGAAAGGACAGGGGGTCCCAGCCCCAGCATTTT. Protein sequence: CSARKDRGSQPQHF.

Ten or more counts support this clonotype. The chain employs TRBV5-1 and TRBJ2-1, with TRBD1 identical over 7 bases. The CDR3 is made up of 13 amino acids. V dropped 4 bases and J dropped 5; count of bases not matched to a gene: 3. Germline V gene sequence: CDR1 SGHRS, CDR2 YFSETQ. CDR3 region: CASSLGTDNEQFF. CDR3 nucleotides: TGCGCCAGCAGCCTGGGGACAGACAATGAGCAGTTCTTC.

This clonotype was seen a handful of times. The chain couples TRBV20-1 to TRBJ2-7; D is unresolved. CDR3 length equals 13 residues. The germline V gene encodes CDR1 DFQATT and CDR2 SNEGSKA (reference sequence). The V and J ends lost 1 base and 0 bases respectively, with 7 bases between them. Written as DNA, the CDR3 is TGCAGTGCTAGAGCAACTGTCTCCTACGAGCAGTACTTC. Encoded protein: CSARATVSYEQYF.

In its sample, this clonotype was seen a few times. This sequence joins TRBV3-1 and TRBJ2-5; possible D gene TRBD2, 6 bases. The end of the DNA fits TRBJ2-1 better, so the J call may be wrong. The CDR3 has 14 residues. CDR1 is LGHDT and CDR2 is YNNKEL in the germline V gene (reference sequence). The CDR3 region has the DNA TGTGCCAGCAGCCATAAGGGACTTACACATGAGCAGTTCTTC. Protein: CASSHKGLTHEQFF.

V is TRBV7-2 and J is TRBJ2-7; 8 nucleotides match TRBD2. With 1 base clipped from V and 2 bases from J, the junction kept 4 bases outside the gene matches. Germline values: CDR1 SGHTA, CDR2 FQGNSA. The CDR3 spans 15 residues. For the CDR3, the DNA is TGTGCCAGCAGCTTAGGGGCGGGGGGCCCCTACGAGCAGTACTTC. Residues: CASSLGAGGPYEQYF. Variable domain in full (rest from reference TRBV7-2 and TRBJ2-7): GAGVSQSPSNKVTEKGKDVELRCDPISGHTALYWYRQSLGQGLEFLIYFQGNSAPDKSGLPSDRFSAERTGGSVSTLTIQRTQQEDSAVYLCASSLGAGGPYEQYFGPGTRLTVT.

This clonotype was picked up a small number of times. This chain connects TRBV27 to TRBJ2-2; either TRBD1 or TRBD2 may fit D (5 bases each). Germline V gene lookup returns CDR1 MNHEY and CDR2 SMNVEV (reference sequence). Trimming left V 4 bases short and J 7 bases short, with 22 bases between. CDR3 length: 17 amino acids. The CDR3 DNA follows: TGTGCCAGCAGTTCGAATTGGGGGTCAGGTGGCAGCGGGGAGCTGTTTTTT. This encodes CASSSNWGSGGSGELFF.

This sequence joins TRBV29-1 and TRBJ2-1, with 8 nucleotides matching TRBD1. Germline loops: CDR1 SQVTM, CDR2 ANQGSEA. This CDR3 contains 15 residues. V shed 4 bases, J shed 2 bases, and the junction held 7 bases outside the gene matches. The CDR3 here is CSVGRSGGTYNEQFF. The CDR3, as DNA: TGCAGCGTTGGGAGGTCAGGGGGCACCTACAATGAGCAGTTCTTC.

This clonotype was counted at least ten times. The V call is TRBV20-1, the J call TRBJ2-5, with 13 nucleotides matching TRBD2. The better agreement between TRBJ2-1 and the DNA end casts doubt on the J call. CDR3 size: 17 residues. CDR1 DFQATT and CDR2 SNEGSKA come from the germline V gene (reference sequence). In DNA form, the CDR3 reads TGCAGTGCTAGACAGACTAGCGGGGGGCCTAACCGGGGTGAGCAGTTCTTC. Its translation: CSARQTSGGPNRGEQFF.

CDR3 DNA sequence: TGTGCCAGCAGTCAACAGGGTTATACTGAAGCTTTCTTT. Translated, it gives CASSQQGYTEAFF. The chain is built from TRBV11-2 and TRBJ1-1; D perhaps matches TRBD1 (6 bases). V was clipped by 6 bases and J by 5 bases, with 13 bases between them. This CDR3 has 13 amino acids. In germline, CDR1 is SGHAT, CDR2 FQNNGV.

V gene TRBV7-3 combines with J gene TRBJ2-1, with D possibly TRBD1 on 5 matching bases. The CDR3 is made up of 14 amino acids. The V gene lost 0 bases and the J gene lost 5 bases, with 8 bases spanning the gap. Germline V CDR1 and CDR2: SGHTA, FQGTGA. The CDR3 coding sequence is TGTGCCAGCAGCTTAACGGGGCGGAACAATGAGCAGTTCTTC. Its protein is CASSLTGRNNEQFF.

The table lists this clonotype with a few counts. The chain combines TRBV7-9 with TRBJ1-6; D is ambiguous. Germline V CDR1 and CDR2: SEHNR, FQNEAQ (reference sequence). This CDR3 contains 14 residues. V lost 3 bases, J lost 7 bases, and 10 bases lay in between. The CDR3 coding sequence is TGTGCCAGCAGCTTGAAAATGGACAATTCACCCCTCCACTTT. As protein: CASSLKMDNSPLHF.

CDR3 nucleotide sequence: TGTGCCAGCAGTTTCGGGGGGCGCCCCCTTTTACTGGACACTGAAGCTTTCTTT. Its translation: CASSFGGRPLLLDTEAFF. The V and J genes are TRBV12-3 or TRBV12-4 and TRBJ1-1; D is possibly TRBD1 (6 bases). Trimming took 3 bases from V and 3 from J, leaving 23 bases between them. This CDR3 comprises 18 residues.

This clonotype was counted only a few times. The gene calls are TRBV20-1 and TRBJ1-5; tentative D call: TRBD1 (6 bases). Per the germline V gene, CDR1 is DFQATT and CDR2 is SNEGSKA (reference sequence). Trimming shortened V by 0 bases and J by 6 bases, and 18 bases separated the two germline ends. CDR3 length: 16 amino acids. CDR3: CSARDLRTARGQPQHF. CDR3 nucleotide sequence: TGCAGTGCTAGAGATCTGAGGACAGCGAGGGGTCAGCCCCAGCATTTT.

The rearrangement uses TRBV7-3 and TRBJ2-1; 12 positions agree with TRBD1. This CDR3 is built from 14 residues. Germline assignment: CDR1 SGHTA and CDR2 FQGTGA. The V segment lost 5 bases and the J segment 10 bases; nucleotides outside the gene matches: 6. In nucleotides, the CDR3 is TGTGCCAGCAGCCTGGGACAGGGGGCAAGGGAGCAGTTCTTC. Its translation is CASSLGQGAREQFF.